These T cell receptor beta chains were read from a single sample in a study of CD8 T cells in ankylosing spondylitis. Via MiXCR, TCRdb re-called the 5' RACE reads, giving one row per CDR3 protein. The data contain 250,000 to 350,000 distinct CDR3 sequences, around 21% of them singletons. Input material: blood, either unsorted or a sorted T cell fraction (not recorded which). The receptor set was obtained from a female donor with ankylosing spondylitis or in good health (not recorded which). Both conserved end residues are part of each CDR3. D genes are given only for firm matches. Clone size is stated in some rows and not others, as once, few, many or a class when expanded.

size	V	D	J	DNA	CDR3
.	TRBV6-2/TRBV6-3	.	TRBJ1-1	TGTGCCAGCAGTTGGGGTAGGACTGAAGCTTTCTTT	CASSWGRTEAFF
once	TRBV28	TRBD1	TRBJ1-1	TGTGCCAGCAGTTTACGTCCCTATACCAACAGGGGAGGCGCTGAAGCTTTCTTT	CASSLRPYTNRGGAEAFF
few	TRBV25-1	TRBD2	TRBJ2-7	TGTGCCAGTACGGGAGGGAGGAACGAGCAGTACTTC	CASTGGRNEQYF
.	TRBV5-1	TRBD2	TRBJ2-1	TGCGCCAGCAGCTTGGGGACTAGCGGGATCTACAATGAGCAGTTCTTC	CASSLGTSGIYNEQFF
few	TRBV24-1	TRBD2	TRBJ2-6	TGTGCCACCAGTGACTCGCGGGGGGATGGGGCCAACGTCCTGACTTTC	CATSDSRGDGANVLTF
.	TRBV12-3/TRBV12-4	.	TRBJ2-4	TGTGCCAGCAGTACTATGCTAGCCAAAAACATTCAGTACTTC	CASSTMLAKNIQYF
once	TRBV5-1	.	TRBJ1-1	TGCGCCAGCACATTCGGCGCTGAAGCTTTCTTT	CASTFGAEAFF
once	TRBV29-1	.	TRBJ1-1	TGCAGCGTTGATAGACGCTCGAACACTGAAGCTTTCTTT	CSVDRRSNTEAFF
.	TRBV6-5	.	TRBJ2-3	TGTGCCAGCAGTTCGGACTCTGGTACGCAGTATTTT	CASSSDSGTQYF
.	TRBV14	.	TRBJ2-1	TGTGCCAGCAGCCTGGAACGGACTGCGGGGAGGAATGAGCAGTTCTTC	CASSLERTAGRNEQFF
.	TRBV28	.	TRBJ2-1	TGTGCCAGCATTTCAGCGGGCGTCGTATCCAATGAGCAGTTCTTC	CASISAGVVSNEQFF
few	TRBV28	TRBD2	TRBJ2-3	TGTGCCAGCACCTCATCGGGGTTAGCGGGCGCGACAGATACGCAGTATTTT	CASTSSGLAGATDTQYF
few	TRBV10-3	TRBD1	TRBJ2-1	TGTGCCATCAGTGAGGGGACAGGGTCAACCCTCGATGAGCAGTTCTTC	CAISEGTGSTLDEQFF
many	TRBV20-1	.	TRBJ1-2	TGCAGTGCTAGTCGGCAGGTCAACTATGGCTACACCTTC	CSASRQVNYGYTF
few	TRBV6-1	.	TRBJ2-7	TGTGCCAGCAGAAGTCCTCTAGAAACATACGAGCAGTACTTC	CASRSPLETYEQYF
.	TRBV2	.	TRBJ2-3	TGTGCCAGCAGTGAGACGCAGTATTTT	CASSETQYF
few	TRBV7-2	.	TRBJ2-7	TGTGCCAGCAGCTTGCCTAGTTCTATGGGCGAGCAGTACTTC	CASSLPSSMGEQYF
few	TRBV10-3	TRBD2	TRBJ2-3	TGTGCCATCCTTAGCGGGAGAAAGGGAGATACGCAGTATTTT	CAILSGRKGDTQYF
.	TRBV24-1	.	TRBJ2-7	TGTGCCACCAAGGGCGGGGAGATGGCCTACGAGCAGTACTTC	CATKGGEMAYEQYF
many	TRBV9	.	TRBJ2-2	TGTGCCAGCAGCGCCGCACTAGCGAACACCGGGGAGCTGTTTTTT	CASSAALANTGELFF
few	TRBV20-1	TRBD1	TRBJ2-7	TGCAGTGCTCGGGAACAGGGGGCCTACGAGCAGTACTTC	CSAREQGAYEQYF
.	TRBV7-9	.	TRBJ2-5	TGTGCCAGCAGCTTCCCCGATCGGGACGATCAAGAGACCCAGTACTTC	CASSFPDRDDQETQYF
.	TRBV11-2	.	TRBJ2-1	TGTGCCAGCACCTTGGACAGATACAATGAGCAGTTCTTC	CASTLDRYNEQFF
few	TRBV10-3	.	TRBJ1-3	TGTGCCATCAAAGGGGCAGAAGGAAACACCATATATTTT	CAIKGAEGNTIYF
few	TRBV13	TRBD2	TRBJ2-1	TGTGCCAGCAGCTTAGGGCTAGCGGGCAACCATGAGCAGTTCTTC	CASSLGLAGNHEQFF
many	TRBV4-3	.	TRBJ2-1	TGCGCCAGCAGCCAAGATTGGTGGGCGAAAGAGCAGTTCTTC	CASSQDWWAKEQFF
few	TRBV5-1	.	TRBJ2-5	TGCGCCAGCAGCTTTACTAGCCTGCAAGAGACCCAGTACTTC	CASSFTSLQETQYF
many	TRBV5-1	.	TRBJ2-1	TGTGCCAGCAGTTTGGCGGGATCCTCCTACAATGAGCAGTTCTTC	CASSLAGSSYNEQFF
.	TRBV20-1	.	TRBJ1-5	TGCAGTGCTAGAGCATTGCGGGGTGTGGGGAATCAGCCCCAGCATTTT	CSARALRGVGNQPQHF
.	TRBV7-6	.	TRBJ2-5	TGTGCCAGCAGCTTAGGAGTAGACCAAGAGACCCAGTACTTC	CASSLGVDQETQYF
.	TRBV2	.	TRBJ2-3	TGTGCCAGCAGTGAGGGTCGGGGGACAGATACGCAGTATTTT	CASSEGRGTDTQYF
few	TRBV7-2	TRBD1	TRBJ2-5	TGTGCCAGCAGCTTCACCACGGACAGGCTGGAGACCCAGTACTTC	CASSFTTDRLETQYF